This T cell receptor beta chain was sequenced during a study of blood T cell repertoires in COVID-19. Overall study: From the United States, Italy and Spain came samples of acute and convalescent COVID-19. Sources were T cells, B-cell-depleted T cells, or PBMCs; the material itself was cDNA or gDNA.

In the authors' methods: Nucleated cell number was recorded as an estimate derived from reference gene primer amplification. Generated by immunoSEQ multiplex PCR, the TCRdb table keeps only in-frame clones and is missing some. Clone size and the V and J calls come from that table; the DNA yielded D and trimming. The sample shows around 110,000 clones, about 70% of them seen only once. This CDR3 spans 11 amino acids. Germline V gives CDR1 LGHDT, CDR2 YNNKEL (reference sequence). V gave up 4 bases and J gave up 13 bases, with 13 bases separating them. This sequence originates from a human donor with acute or convalescent COVID-19. The donor label of this sample is uncertain. Sequences were obtained from peripheral blood. The rearrangement joins TRBV3-1 (or the pseudogene TRBV3-2) to TRBJ1-2; possible D gene TRBD1, 5 bases. In nucleotides, the CDR3 is TGTGCCAGCAGCCTTGATGGGGCGAGCACCTTC. This encodes CASSLDGASTF.